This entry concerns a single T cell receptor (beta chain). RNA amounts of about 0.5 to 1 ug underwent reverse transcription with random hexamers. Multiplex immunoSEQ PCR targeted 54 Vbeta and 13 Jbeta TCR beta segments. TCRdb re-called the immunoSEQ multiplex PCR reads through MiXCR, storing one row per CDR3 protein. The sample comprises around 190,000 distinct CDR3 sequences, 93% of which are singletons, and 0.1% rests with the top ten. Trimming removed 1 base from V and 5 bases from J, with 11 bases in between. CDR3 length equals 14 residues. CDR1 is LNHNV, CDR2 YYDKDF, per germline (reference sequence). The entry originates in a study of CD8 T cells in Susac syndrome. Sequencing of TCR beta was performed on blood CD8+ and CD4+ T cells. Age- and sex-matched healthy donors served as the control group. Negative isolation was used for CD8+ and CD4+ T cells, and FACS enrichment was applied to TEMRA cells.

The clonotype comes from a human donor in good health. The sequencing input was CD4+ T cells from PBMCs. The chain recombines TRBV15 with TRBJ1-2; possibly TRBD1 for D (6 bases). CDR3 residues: CATSRGDKTYGYTF. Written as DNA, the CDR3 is TGTGCCACCAGCAGAGGGGACAAGACTTATGGCTACACCTTC.